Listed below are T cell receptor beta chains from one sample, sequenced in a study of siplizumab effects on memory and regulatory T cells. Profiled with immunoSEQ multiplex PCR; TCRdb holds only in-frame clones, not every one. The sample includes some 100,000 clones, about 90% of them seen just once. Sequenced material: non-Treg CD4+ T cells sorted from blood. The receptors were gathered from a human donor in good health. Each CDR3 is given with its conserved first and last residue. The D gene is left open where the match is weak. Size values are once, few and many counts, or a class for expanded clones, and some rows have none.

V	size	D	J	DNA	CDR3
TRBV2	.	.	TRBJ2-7	TGTGCCAGCAGGGCTAAGACTAACTCCTACGAGCAGTACTTC	CASRAKTNSYEQYF
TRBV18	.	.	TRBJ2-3	TGTGCCAGCTCTGACATGAGGATCCCAGATACGCAGTATTTT	CASSDMRIPDTQYF
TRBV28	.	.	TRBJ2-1	TGTGCCAGCGGGGGTCGCGGACAGAATATCAATGAGCAGTTCTTC	CASGGRGQNINEQFF
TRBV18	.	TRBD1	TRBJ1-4	TGTGCCAGCTCACCTACAGGGGTCAAAGAAAAACTGTTTTTT	CASSPTGVKEKLFF
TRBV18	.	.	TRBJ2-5	TGTGCCAGCTCACGCGTACAGGGTGAAGGGGAGACCCAGTACTTC	CASSRVQGEGETQYF
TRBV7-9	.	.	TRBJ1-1	TGTGCCAGCAGCTTCAAGTTTGAAGCTTTCTTT	CASSFKFEAFF
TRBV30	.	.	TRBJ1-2	TGTGCCTGGAGGGTGACTGGGGAGCGCTATGGCTACACCTTC	CAWRVTGERYGYTF
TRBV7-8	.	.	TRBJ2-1	TGTGCCAGCAGTCCCCATAAAGGCTCCTACAATGAGCAGTTCTTC	CASSPHKGSYNEQFF
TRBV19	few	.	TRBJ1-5	TGTGCCAGTAGTATAAGAAGGACGGGGGATCAGCCCCAGCATTTT	CASSIRRTGDQPQHF
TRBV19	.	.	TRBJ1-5	TGTGCCAGTAGTGCCACAGGGCGTCAGCCCCAGCATTTT	CASSATGRQPQHF
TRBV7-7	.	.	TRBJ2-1	TGTGCTAGCAGCTTAGGGGGGGACCGGCAGGAGCAGTTCTTC	CASSLGGDRQEQFF
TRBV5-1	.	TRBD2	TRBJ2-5	TGCGCCAGCAGCCCCTCGGGCTGGGGGACTAGCGAAAGAGAGACCCAGTACTTC	CASSPSGWGTSERETQYF
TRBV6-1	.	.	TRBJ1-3	TGTGCCAGCAGTGAAAGGTACCGAAACACCATATATTTT	CASSERYRNTIYF
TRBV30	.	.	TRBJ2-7	TGTGCCTCAGGACCGTGGAGGCAGGGGCTATACGAGCAGTACTTC	CASGPWRQGLYEQYF